The 3 T cell receptor beta chains below come from one sample, sequenced in a study of T cells in Graves' hyperthyroidism and ophthalmopathy. Amplified TCR beta CDR3 regions derived from RNA transcripts. In the first-round RT-PCR of the TCR CDR3, the HTBI primer set was used. Using its own MiXCR run on the multiplex PCR reads, TCRdb lists one record per CDR3 protein. The data show fewer than 750,000 distinct CDR3 sequences, with more than 45% seen just once and around 7.7% held by the top ten. Material: peripheral blood or thyroid tissue (not recorded which). The receptors stem from a woman between 18 and 30 years old with Graves' hyperthyroidism.

Concerning this clonotype itself: With a much larger clone just one base away, this may be a read error. The chain couples TRBV2 to TRBJ2-7; 7 positions match TRBD2. The J call may be incorrect, as the DNA end agrees better with TRBJ2-1. Germline loops: CDR1 SNHLY, CDR2 FYNNEI. The CDR3 is made up of 12 amino acids. CDR3 in DNA: TGTGCCAGCAGTGAATGGGGGGGTGAGCAGTTCTTC. The encoded protein is CASSEWGGEQFF.

The chain is built from TRBV7-3 and TRBJ2-3, with D uncertain. This CDR3 is built from 13 residues. Trimming pared 6 bases from V and 9 bases from J, leaving 16 bases between. Germline CDR1 is SGHTA and CDR2 is FQGTGA. The DNA of the CDR3 is TGTGCCAGCAGTTACTCCCTAGTCACCACGCAGTATTTT. It yields the protein CASSYSLVTTQYF. The entire variable domain, with the rest obtained from reference TRBV7-3 and TRBJ2-3, is as follows: GAGVSQTPSNKVTEKGKYVELRCDPISGHTALYWYRQSLGQGPEFLIYFQGTGAADDSGLPNDRFFAVRPEGSVSTLKIQRTERGDSAVYLCASSYSLVTTQYFGPGTRLTVL.

This clonotype was seen a few times. CDR3 residues: CASSQGGRSYEQYF. In DNA form, the CDR3 reads TGCGCCAGCAGCCAAGGGGGCAGAAGCTACGAGCAGTACTTC. V usage is TRBV4-3 and J usage is TRBJ2-7, with D perhaps matching TRBD1 (5 bases). The CDR3 loop spans 14 amino acids. Germline CDR1 is LGHNA and CDR2 is YSLEER. The ends were cut back, 1 base at V and 3 bases at J, with 10 bases in the middle.